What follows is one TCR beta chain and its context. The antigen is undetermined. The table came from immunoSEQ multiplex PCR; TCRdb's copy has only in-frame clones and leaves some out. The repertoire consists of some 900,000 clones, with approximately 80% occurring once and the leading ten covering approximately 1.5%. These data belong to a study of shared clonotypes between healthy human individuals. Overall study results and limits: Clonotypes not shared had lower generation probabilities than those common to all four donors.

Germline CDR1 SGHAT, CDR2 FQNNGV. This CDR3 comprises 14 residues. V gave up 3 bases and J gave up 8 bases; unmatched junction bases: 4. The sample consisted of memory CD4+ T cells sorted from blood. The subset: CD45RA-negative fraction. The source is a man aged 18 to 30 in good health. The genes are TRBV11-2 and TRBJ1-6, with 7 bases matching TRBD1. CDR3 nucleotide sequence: TGTGCCAGCAGCTTTCACAGGGGTGATTCACCCCTCCACTTT. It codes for CASSFHRGDSPLHF.